The 16 T cell receptor beta chains given below trace back to one sample, sequenced in a study of Graves' ophthalmopathy and Graves' hyperthyroidism. Amplification from RNA transcripts yielded the TCR beta CDR3 regions. The workflow started with a first-round RT-PCR run with HTBI primers and then moved on to a second-round multiplex PCR. TCRdb fed the multiplex PCR reads into MiXCR, producing one record per CDR3 protein. The data contain some 350,000 distinct CDR3 sequences, 17% of them singletons. Material: peripheral blood. These receptors all come from an adult woman with stable Graves' hyperthyroidism.

This clonotype was found many times. Germline is not matched at one junction end, which may reflect a read error. The J gene is TRBJ1-5, the V gene TRBV5-1, with D hard to call. The CDR3 runs 15 residues. Germline V gene data show CDR1 as SGHRS and CDR2 as YFSETQ. The CDR3 region is CASSLEGYSNQPQHF. The CDR3 nucleotides are TGTGCCAGCAGTTTGGAGGGCTATAGCAATCAGCCCCAGCATTTT. The whole variable domain, remainder taken from reference TRBV5-1 and TRBJ1-5, is KAGVTQTPRYLIKTRGQQVTLSCSPISGHRSVSWYQQTPGQGLQFLFEYFSETQRNKGNFPGRFSGRQFSNSRSEMNVSTLELGDSALYLCASSLEGYSNQPQHFGDGTRLSIL.

The table lists this clonotype with many counts. The chain combines TRBV29-1 with TRBJ1-5; 10 bases fit TRBD1. V shed 4 bases and J 4 bases; nucleotides not matched to a gene: 1. There are 13 residues in the CDR3. CDR1 is SQVTM and CDR2 is ANQGSEA in the germline V gene. The CDR3 bases are TGCAGCGTTGGGACAGGGGGTAATCAGCCCCAGCATTTT. Its translation: CSVGTGGNQPQHF.

The table lists this clonotype with many counts. The chain combines TRBV4-2 with TRBJ2-7; D not certain. Trimming shortened V by 2 bases and J by 2 bases, and 16 bases separated the two germline ends. Germline V gives CDR1 LGHNA, CDR2 YNFKEQ. The CDR3 consists of 16 residues. CDR3 residues: CASSQQNQVSAYEQYF. Written as DNA, the CDR3 is TGTGCCAGCAGCCAACAAAATCAAGTTTCGGCCTACGAGCAGTACTTC.

There are many counts of this clonotype. The rearrangement joins TRBV5-1 to TRBJ2-7, with TRBD2 as a possible D gene (5 bases). The length of the CDR3 is 14 residues. Germline CDR1 and CDR2: SGHRS and YFSETQ. V was trimmed by 0 bases and J by 2 bases, leaving 9 bases between them. CDR3 protein: CASSLASGTYEQYF. The CDR3 DNA reads TGCGCCAGCAGCTTGGCAAGCGGAACCTACGAGCAGTACTTC.

This clonotype was found many times. The rearrangement links TRBV28 to TRBJ2-7; D is unresolved. Germline loops: CDR1 MDHEN, CDR2 SYDVKM. V was cut by 3 bases and J by 3 bases, with 9 bases left in between. This CDR3 comprises 13 residues. The CDR3: CASSLRRHYEQYF. Written as DNA, the CDR3 is TGTGCCAGCAGTTTGCGGAGACACTACGAGCAGTACTTC.

This clonotype was detected ten times or more. The chain employs TRBV2 and TRBJ2-7, with D perhaps TRBD1 (6 bases). With 6 bases removed from V and 2 bases from J, the gap between germline ends came to 11 bases. CDR3 length: 13 amino acids. Germline CDR1 is SNHLY and CDR2 is FYNNEI. The CDR3 DNA is TGTGCCAGCAGGAGACAGGCCGCCTACGAGCAGTACTTC. Protein sequence: CASRRQAAYEQYF.

This clonotype occurred many times. V is TRBV7-3 and J is TRBJ2-2; TRBD2 matches at 7 bases. Germline V gives CDR1 SGHTA, CDR2 FQGTGA. The ends lost 2 bases at V and 6 bases at J; junction bases unmatched: 6. The CDR3 contains 15 residues. CDR3: CASSLGTIGAGELFF. CDR3 nucleotide sequence: TGTGCCAGCAGCTTAGGGACTATCGGGGCCGGGGAGCTGTTTTTT.

This clonotype appeared a few times. For the CDR3, the DNA is TGTGCCAGCAGTTCTGAGAGGGGGTACATGAACACTGAAGCTTTCTTT. Translated: CASSSERGYMNTEAFF. This rearrangement joins TRBV27 to TRBJ1-1; tentatively, D is TRBD1 (6 bases). The germline CDR1 and CDR2 sequences are MNHEY and SMNVEV (reference sequence). CDR3 length: 16 residues. V gave up 4 bases and J gave up 0 bases, with 15 bases separating them.

In its sample, this clonotype was seen many times. This chain links TRBV7-9 with TRBJ2-7, with 11 bases matching TRBD1. Germline CDR1 and CDR2: SEHNR and FQNEAQ (reference sequence). The ends lost 2 bases at V and 5 bases at J; junction bases unmatched: 11. This CDR3 is built from 17 residues. CDR3 in amino acids: CASSLIGRTGGGNEQYF. CDR3 bases: TGTGCCAGCAGCTTAATCGGGCGGACAGGGGGCGGGAACGAGCAGTACTTC.

This clonotype came up a few times. V and J are TRBV25-1 and TRBJ2-7, with D perhaps TRBD1 or TRBD2 (5 bases each). The CDR3 spans 15 residues. The V end lost 2 bases, the J end lost 0 bases, and 11 bases lay between the germline ends. The V gene's germline CDR1 is MGHDK and CDR2 SYGVNS. CDR3 DNA: TGTGCCAGCAGTGAAGGGGGACGGAACTCCTACGAGCAGTACTTC. It codes for CASSEGGRNSYEQYF.

Comment on this clonotype: This is likely a read error, given that the CDR3 carries no conserved phenylalanine or tryptophan at its end. V is TRBV20-1 and J is TRBJ1-1, with D unclear. The CDR3 spans 12 residues. Germline CDR1 is DFQATT and CDR2 is SNEGSKA (reference sequence). This CDR3 is CSSRQSSTEAFV. The CDR3 DNA reads TGCAGTTCTAGGCAATCCTCCACTGAAGCTTTCGTT.

This clonotype has more than one count but fewer than ten. A read error may produce the germline difference seen at one junction end. V is TRBV10-1 and J is TRBJ2-7; 10 bases fit TRBD2. CDR1 is WNHNN, CDR2 SYGVQD, per germline (reference sequence). This CDR3 is 16 amino acids long. This CDR3 reads CASRESKLAGDHEQYF. The CDR3, as DNA: TGCGCCAGCCGTGAGTCGAAGCTAGCGGGAGACCACGAGCAGTACTTC.

In regard to this clonotype: A much larger clonotype is one base distant, so this may be a read error. The CDR3 protein is CASSLMRRGPYEQYF. DNA for the CDR3: TGTGCCAGCAGCCTCATGAGGCGGGGCCCGTACGAGCAGTACTTC. This chain links TRBV12-3 or TRBV12-4 with TRBJ2-7, with D tentatively TRBD2 (6 bases). Trimming took 6 bases from V and 4 from J, leaving 19 bases between them. This CDR3 is built from 15 residues.

This clonotype was recorded a few times. The V gene is TRBV6-1, the J gene TRBJ1-1; maybe TRBD1 (6 bases). This CDR3 is built from 15 residues. The V and J ends lost 4 bases and 3 bases respectively, with 15 bases between them. In germline, CDR1 is MNHNS, CDR2 SASEGT. This CDR3 is CASSGRKTGHTEAFF. CDR3 sequence (DNA): TGTGCCAGCAGTGGACGGAAGACAGGCCACACTGAAGCTTTCTTT.

This clonotype was seen ten or more times. V usage is TRBV13 and J usage is TRBJ2-2; TRBD1 is a possible D gene (5 bases). Germline CDR1 PRHDT, CDR2 FYEKMQ (reference sequence). CDR3 length equals 16 residues. V lost 3 bases, J lost 6 bases, and 17 bases lay in between. The CDR3 DNA reads as TGTGCCAGCAGCTTCGGCAGGGTACTCGGACCCGGGGAGCTGTTTTTT. It codes for CASSFGRVLGPGELFF. Supplemented by reference TRBV13 and TRBJ2-2, the full variable domain reads AAGVIQSPRHLIKEKRETATLKCYPIPRHDTVYWYQQGPGQDPQFLISFYEKMQSDKGSIPDRFSAQQFSDYHSELNMSSLELGDSALYFCASSFGRVLGPGELFFGEGSRLTVL.

This sequence joins TRBV20-1 and TRBJ2-5, with 11 bases that match TRBD2. After removal of 2 bases from V and 3 bases from J, the junction contained 8 bases not matched to a gene. Per the germline V gene, CDR1 is DFQATT and CDR2 is SNEGSKA (reference sequence). There are 16 residues in the CDR3. Here the CDR3 DNA reads TGCAGTGCTAGATCGCTAGCGGGGGGCGGGGAAGAGACCCAGTACTTC. It encodes CSARSLAGGGEETQYF.